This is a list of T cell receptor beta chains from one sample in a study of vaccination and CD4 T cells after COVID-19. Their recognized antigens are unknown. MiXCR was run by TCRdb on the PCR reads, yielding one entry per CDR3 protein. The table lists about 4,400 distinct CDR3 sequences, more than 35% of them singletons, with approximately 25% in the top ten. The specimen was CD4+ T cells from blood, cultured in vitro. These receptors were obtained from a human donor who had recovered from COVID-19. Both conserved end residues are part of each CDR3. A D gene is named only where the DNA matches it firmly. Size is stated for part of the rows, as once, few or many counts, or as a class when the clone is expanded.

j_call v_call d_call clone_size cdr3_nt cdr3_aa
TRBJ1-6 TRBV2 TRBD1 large TGTGCCAGCACCGAACAGGGGGCCCTTAATTCACCCCTCCACTTT CASTEQGALNSPLHF
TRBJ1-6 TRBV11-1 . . TGTGCCAGCAGTCGACTAGGGGGTTCACCCCTCCACTTT CASSRLGGSPLHF
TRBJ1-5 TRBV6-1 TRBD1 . TGTGCGTCGTGGGCAGGGGGTTTCTATAGCAATCAGCCCCAGCATTTT CASWAGGFYSNQPQHF
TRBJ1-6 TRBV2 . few TGTGCCAGCAGTGAACTCCGGGTTGGTTCACCCCTCCACTTT CASSELRVGSPLHF
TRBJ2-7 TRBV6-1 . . TGTGCCAGCAGTGCCAGGGCTTTATCGGGTTCTGTGAGCTCCTACGAGCAGTACTTC CASSARALSGSVSSYEQYF
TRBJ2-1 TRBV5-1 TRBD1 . TGCGCCAGCCCGGGACAGAGCTCCTACAATGAGCAGTTCTTC CASPGQSSYNEQFF
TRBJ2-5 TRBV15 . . TGTGCCACCAGCAGAGATCTTTTTGGGCTTCAAGAGACCCAGTACTTC CATSRDLFGLQETQYF
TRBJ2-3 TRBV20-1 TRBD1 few TGCAGTGCTGCAGGGGGAGAAACAGATACGCAGTATTTT CSAAGGETDTQYF
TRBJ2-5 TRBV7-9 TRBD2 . TGTGCCAGCAGCTCAGCCGGGCGGGGGGAACAAGAGACCCAGTACTTC CASSSAGRGEQETQYF
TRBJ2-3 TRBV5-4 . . TGTGCCAGCAGCTTGGGCAGGGCTGGGGGCACAGATACGCAGTATTTT CASSLGRAGGTDTQYF
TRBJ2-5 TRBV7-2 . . TGTGCCAGCAGCCCAAATAGGGGAAAAGAGACCCAGTACTTC CASSPNRGKETQYF
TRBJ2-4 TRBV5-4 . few TGTGCCAGCAGCTTGAACAGGGAGGACATTCAGTACTTC CASSLNREDIQYF
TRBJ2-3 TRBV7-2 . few TGTGCCAGCAGCGCCGGAGGGGATGGCACAGATACGCAGTATTTT CASSAGGDGTDTQYF
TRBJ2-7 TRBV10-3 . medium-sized TGTGCCATCAGTGAGTCGAGGACCGTAGGCGACGAGCAGTACTTC CAISESRTVGDEQYF
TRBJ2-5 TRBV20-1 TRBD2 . TGCAGTGCTAGAGAACCGGGACTAGCGGGGAGGACCCAGTACTTC CSAREPGLAGRTQYF
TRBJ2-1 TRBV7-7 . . TGTGCTAGCAGCCCGGACAGATACAATGAGCAGTTCTTC CASSPDRYNEQFF
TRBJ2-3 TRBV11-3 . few TGTGCCAGCAGCTTACCTTCGGGGGGCCTGTACACGCAGTATTTT CASSLPSGGLYTQYF
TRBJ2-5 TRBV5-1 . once TGCGCCAGCAGCTGGGGTGACACCCAAGAGACCCAGTACTTC CASSWGDTQETQYF
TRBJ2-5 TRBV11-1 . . TGTGCCAGCAGCTTAAACGGCAGACAAGAGACCCAGTACTTC CASSLNGRQETQYF
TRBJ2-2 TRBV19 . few TGTGCCAGTAGCACCATTAGGGGAAGGGTGGACACCGGGGAGCTGTTTTTT CASSTIRGRVDTGELFF
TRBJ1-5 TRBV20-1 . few TGCAGTGCTATTCTTCCTAGGGATGGGAATCAGCCCCAGCATTTT CSAILPRDGNQPQHF
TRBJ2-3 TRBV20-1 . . TGCAGTGCTATAATCCAGGGGGGAGATACGCAGTATTTT CSAIIQGGDTQYF
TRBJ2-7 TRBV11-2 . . TGTGCCAGCAGCTTAGCACAGGTTCGTTACGAGCAGTACTTC CASSLAQVRYEQYF
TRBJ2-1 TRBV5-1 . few TGCGCCAGCAGCCTCAACGGCGGGATCACCTACAATGAGCAGTTCTTC CASSLNGGITYNEQFF
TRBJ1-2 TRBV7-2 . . TGTGCCAGCAGCTTAGGGATTTCGAACTATGGCTACACCTTC CASSLGISNYGYTF
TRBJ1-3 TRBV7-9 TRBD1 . TGTGCCAGCAGCCCTACAGGGGGGAGAGGTAACACCATATATTTT CASSPTGGRGNTIYF
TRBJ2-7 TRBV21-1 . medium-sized TGTGCCAGCAGCGGTCCCGGGACAGGTTTGAGCGGCGCCTACGAGCAGTACTTC CASSGPGTGLSGAYEQYF
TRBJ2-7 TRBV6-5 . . TGTGCCAGCAGTTACTCTTTGTGGGAGTCAGGTTACGAGCAGTACTTC CASSYSLWESGYEQYF